This entry lists 6 T cell receptor beta chains sequenced from one sample in a study of blood T cell repertoires in COVID-19. The data were produced by immunoSEQ multiplex PCR, yet TCRdb's version contains in-frame clones alone and is incomplete. The sample records under 250,000 clones, 85% to 90% being singletons. Sequenced sample: PBMCs or T cells enriched from blood (not recorded which). Receptor source: a woman in her twenties or thirties with acute COVID-19.

The chain recombines TRBV6-5 with TRBJ1-1; maybe TRBD1 (6 bases). The V gene's germline CDR1 is MNHEY and CDR2 SVGAGI. The CDR3 contains 15 residues. Trimming took 11 bases from V and 3 from J, leaving 22 bases between them. The CDR3 protein is CAGSRGGYSYTEAFF. In DNA form, the CDR3 reads TGTGCCGGATCGAGGGGGGGGTACAGTTACACTGAAGCTTTCTTT.

The chain employs TRBV18 and TRBJ2-5; D is possibly TRBD2 (6 bases). Germline V gene lookup returns CDR1 KGHSH and CDR2 LQKENI. This CDR3 region has 18 residues. V gave up 2 bases and J gave up 3 bases, with 22 bases separating them. In DNA, the CDR3 is TGTGCCAGCTCACCAAGCCAGGCCCAGATCCGCGGGGAAGAGACCCAGTACTTC. It specifies CASSPSQAQIRGEETQYF.

The chain is built from TRBV19 and TRBJ1-1, with D possibly being TRBD1 (5 bases). The CDR3 is made up of 13 amino acids. The germline gives CDR1 LNHDA, CDR2 SQIVND (reference sequence). Trimming took off 10 bases at V and 5 bases at J, with 17 bases between the two ends. The CDR3 is CATKVGAGTEAFF. The CDR3 DNA follows: TGTGCCACCAAAGTAGGGGCCGGGACTGAAGCTTTCTTT.

The chain recombines TRBV10-1 with TRBJ1-1; 7 bases align to TRBD1. CDR3 size: 11 residues. V lost 6 bases, J lost 8 bases, and 3 bases stayed unmatched. Germline V CDR1 and CDR2: WNHNN, SYGVQD (reference sequence). CDR3 sequence reads: CASRMDREAFF. The CDR3 nucleotides read TGCGCCAGCAGGATGGACAGGGAAGCTTTCTTT.

The chain recombines TRBV30 with TRBJ1-3; D remains unclear. Germline lookup yields CDR1 GTSNPN and CDR2 SVGIG (reference sequence). This CDR3 region has 11 residues. The V and J ends lost 3 bases and 9 bases respectively, with 9 bases between them. The CDR3 loop is CAWRSSGTIYF. CDR3 in DNA: TGTGCCTGGAGAAGTTCCGGCACCATATATTTT.

The chain links TRBV7-3 to TRBJ1-6; a weak D match, TRBD1 (5 bases). V was clipped by 6 bases and J by 6 bases, with 12 bases between them. The CDR3 runs 14 residues. The germline V gene encodes CDR1 SGHTA and CDR2 FQGTGA. The CDR3 spells CASSRDSRNSPLHF. CDR3 sequence (DNA): TGTGCCAGCAGTCGGGACTCCCGTAATTCACCCCTCCACTTT.